A single sample is the source of the 14 T cell receptor beta chains below, sequenced in a study of cytomegalovirus exposure and HLA in healthy donors. 13 Jbeta primers and 60 Vbeta primers were used for the PCR. Here immunoSEQ multiplex PCR was the method, and the copy in TCRdb shows in-frame clones only, minus some. The data show 95,000 to 120,000 clones, approximately 80% seen once. The sequencing sample was made of PBMCs. The receptors were sampled from a woman in her 30s in good health and CMV-seropositive.

V usage is TRBV19 and J usage is TRBJ2-7, with D tentatively TRBD1 (6 bases). The length of the CDR3 is 12 residues. Germline-derived CDR1 and CDR2 are LNHDA and SQIVND (reference sequence). V was trimmed by 6 bases and J by 9 bases, leaving 15 bases between them. In DNA form, the CDR3 reads TGTGCCAGTAGCGGGCAGGGGATACTGCAGTACTTC. As protein: CASSGQGILQYF.

This clone has only one observation. V and J are TRBV20-1 and TRBJ1-2; 9 nucleotides match TRBD1. Trimming at V came to 6 bases and at J to 6 bases, leaving 2 bases not matched to a gene. The V gene's germline CDR1 is DFQATT and CDR2 SNEGSKA (reference sequence). CDR3 size: 11 residues. The CDR3 sequence is CSARTGDGYTF. CDR3 bases: TGCAGTGCCCGGACAGGGGATGGCTACACCTTC.

This clone has just a few counts. The V gene is TRBV5-1, the J gene TRBJ1-4; no clear D gene. CDR1 and CDR2 (germline): SGHRS, YFSETQ. The CDR3 totals 17 residues. V was trimmed by 3 bases and J by 5 bases, leaving 20 bases between them. CDR3 loop: CASSWVSRGLKNEKLFF. The CDR3 coding sequence is TGCGCCAGCAGCTGGGTGAGTCGCGGCTTGAAAAATGAAAAACTGTTTTTT.

The rearrangement joins TRBV27 to TRBJ2-7; 7 bases match TRBD1. Germline V gene lookup returns CDR1 MNHEY and CDR2 SMNVEV (reference sequence). The V and J ends lost 6 bases and 5 bases, in that order; junction bases with no gene match: 10. The CDR3 totals 14 residues. CDR3 nucleotides: TGTGCCAGCAGAGCCGCGACAGGGCTCCACGAGCAGTACTTC. This encodes CASRAATGLHEQYF.

The chain links TRBV30 to TRBJ2-7; D call uncertain. This CDR3 is built from 11 residues. The V and J ends lost 2 bases and 4 bases respectively, with 6 bases between them. Germline V gene sequence: CDR1 GTSNPN, CDR2 SVGIG (reference sequence). This CDR3 reads CAWSSIYEQYF. The CDR3 nucleotides are TGTGCCTGGAGTTCTATTTACGAGCAGTACTTC.

This clone was detected a few times. Other nucleotide sequences from this sample produce the same CDR3. V usage is TRBV5-1 and J usage is TRBJ1-4, with D possibly being TRBD1 (5 bases). CDR3 length: 15 amino acids. Trimming left V 4 bases short and J 5 bases short, with 15 bases between. Germline V gene lookup returns CDR1 SGHRS and CDR2 YFSETQ. The chain's CDR3 is CASSLVSGGNEKLFF. In nucleotides, the CDR3 is TGCGCCAGCAGCCTGGTATCGGGGGGGAATGAAAAACTGTTTTTT.

V gene TRBV19 combines with J gene TRBJ2-2, with D maybe TRBD2 (5 bases). The germline gives CDR1 LNHDA, CDR2 SQIVND (reference sequence). The length of the CDR3 is 15 residues. Trimming stripped 6 bases from V and 5 bases from J, with 16 bases between. The CDR3 DNA reads as TGTGCCAGTAGGGTTTTGGCTGGAGGAACCGGGGAGCTGTTTTTT. This gives the protein CASRVLAGGTGELFF.

The chain recombines TRBV10-3 with TRBJ1-1, with D maybe TRBD1 (5 bases). CDR1 is ENHRY, CDR2 SYGVKD, per germline. The CDR3 covers 14 residues. The ends were cut back, 7 bases at V and 2 bases at J, with 14 bases in the middle. The DNA of the CDR3 is TGTGCCATCAAGGTTGGCAGGGATAACACTGAAGCTTTCTTT. This encodes CAIKVGRDNTEAFF.

This chain uses TRBV10-1 with TRBJ1-2, with 7 positions matching TRBD1. The CDR3 runs to 19 residues. Germline V lookup: CDR1 WNHNN, CDR2 SYGVQD (reference sequence). The junction had 22 bases not matched to a gene; V was cut back by 6 bases and J by 3 bases. CDR3 nucleotides: TGCGCCAGCAGGAACTCATCCGAAATAGGGACAGCCAATCACTATGGCTACACCTTC. Translation gives CASRNSSEIGTANHYGYTF.

The chain recombines TRBV30 with TRBJ1-4, with D possibly being TRBD1 (5 bases). The CDR3 has 15 residues. Germline loops: CDR1 GTSNPN, CDR2 SVGIG (reference sequence). V was pared by 3 bases and J by 1 base, with 12 bases between. The CDR3, as DNA: TGTGCCTGGAGCAACCCGGGGGGAACTAATGAAAAACTGTTTTTT. Its translation: CAWSNPGGTNEKLFF.

The rearrangement links TRBV30 to TRBJ2-7; D is possibly TRBD2 (6 bases). The CDR3 consists of 11 residues. CDR1 and CDR2 (germline): GTSNPN, SVGIG (reference sequence). CDR3 sequence (DNA): TGTATGGGGAGGAGCTCCTACGAGCAGTACTTC. Translating gives CMGRSSYEQYF.

V and J are TRBV6-5 and TRBJ2-1; 11 bases agree with TRBD2. The CDR3 is 15 amino acids. Trimming removed 7 bases from V and 7 bases from J; junction bases left unmatched: 9. CDR1 is MNHEY, CDR2 SVGAGI, per germline. The CDR3 loop is CASIKLAGVGNEQFF. Written as DNA, the CDR3 is TGTGCCAGCATTAAACTAGCGGGAGTGGGTAATGAGCAGTTCTTC.

The chain combines TRBV25-1 with TRBJ1-2, with 7 bases identical to TRBD1. The CDR3 has 14 residues. Germline V gene data show CDR1 as MGHDK and CDR2 as SYGVNS. V trimming: 4 bases; J trimming: 1 base; junction bases outside the gene matches: 3. The CDR3 loop reads CASSGQGYNYGYTF. CDR3 DNA: TGTGCCAGCAGTGGACAGGGTTATAACTATGGCTACACCTTC.

This CDR3 reads CASSKTGGYEKLFF. The CDR3, as DNA: TGTGCCAGCAGCAAGACAGGGGGCTACGAAAAACTGTTTTTT. The chain joins TRBV9 to TRBJ1-4; TRBD1 matches at 10 bases. Trimming cost V 4 bases and J 8 bases; bases outside gene matches: 5. The CDR3 sequence is 14 residues long. CDR1 and CDR2 from the germline V gene are SGDLS and YYNGEE.